Listed below are T cell receptor beta chains from one sample, sequenced in a study of blood T cell repertoires in COVID-19. The assay was immunoSEQ multiplex PCR, and TCRdb's table has in-frame clones only and misses some. The sample shows about 400,000 clones, around 84% of them seen only once. Sample: peripheral blood. These receptors all come from a human donor in a cohort sampled during active COVID-19. The CDR3 runs from the conserved cysteine through the conserved F or W. The order of the fields is V gene, clone size, D gene, CDR3 protein. The D gene is left open where the match is weak. For some rows the clone size is stated as once, few or many, or as a class when expanded; others skip it.

V gene: TRBV9; clone size: -; D gene: TRBD1; CDR3 protein: CASSFEDRGTEAFF
V gene: TRBV28; clone size: -; D gene: TRBD1; CDR3 protein: CASSLGTVNYGYTF
V gene: TRBV6-6; clone size: -; D gene: TRBD1; CDR3 protein: CASSSTGPGELFF
V gene: TRBV19; clone size: -; D gene: -; CDR3 protein: CASMAASDQETQYF
V gene: TRBV15; clone size: -; D gene: TRBD1; CDR3 protein: CATSEGGGPNYGYTF
V gene: TRBV4-1; clone size: -; D gene: TRBD1; CDR3 protein: CASSPRTGGAYGYTF
V gene: TRBV12-3/TRBV12-4; clone size: -; D gene: -; CDR3 protein: CASSLTQGNTIYF
V gene: TRBV7-2; clone size: -; D gene: -; CDR3 protein: CASSLGGFSGNTIYF
V gene: TRBV6-5; clone size: medium-sized; D gene: TRBD1; CDR3 protein: CASSTGTENTEAFF
V gene: TRBV19; clone size: -; D gene: -; CDR3 protein: CASSIRTGAVSGANVLTF
V gene: TRBV11-1; clone size: -; D gene: -; CDR3 protein: CASSLGLSPDTQYF
V gene: TRBV6-1; clone size: -; D gene: -; CDR3 protein: CASSEVMETQYF
V gene: TRBV9; clone size: -; D gene: -; CDR3 protein: CASSVGLLGSYGYTF
V gene: TRBV20-1; clone size: -; D gene: -; CDR3 protein: CSASHHDRIQPQHF
V gene: TRBV9; clone size: -; D gene: TRBD1; CDR3 protein: CASSVYRDRSNSPLHF
V gene: TRBV19; clone size: few; D gene: TRBD1; CDR3 protein: CASSALRTGEEKLFF
V gene: TRBV6-2/TRBV6-3; clone size: -; D gene: -; CDR3 protein: CASSYLRDLQYF
V gene: TRBV19; clone size: once; D gene: TRBD2; CDR3 protein: CASSSVGLAGQETQYF
V gene: TRBV5-1; clone size: once; D gene: -; CDR3 protein: CASSLIGGFLSGANVLTF
V gene: TRBV30; clone size: -; D gene: -; CDR3 protein: CAWRPWKDSNTGELFF
V gene: TRBV2; clone size: -; D gene: -; CDR3 protein: CASSEALVYGYTF
V gene: TRBV28; clone size: -; D gene: -; CDR3 protein: CASTQGQGRGNEQFF
V gene: TRBV21-1; clone size: -; D gene: -; CDR3 protein: CARVARGPPNTEAFF
V gene: TRBV5-6; clone size: -; D gene: -; CDR3 protein: CASSLAGVIKQPQHF
V gene: TRBV6-6; clone size: -; D gene: TRBD1; CDR3 protein: CASSRDRAYGYTF
V gene: TRBV5-1; clone size: -; D gene: TRBD2; CDR3 protein: CASSPSLAGGKETQYF
V gene: TRBV29-1; clone size: -; D gene: TRBD1; CDR3 protein: CSVESGTGGGYGYTF
V gene: TRBV2; clone size: -; D gene: -; CDR3 protein: CASSGIRGNPYEQYF
V gene: TRBV10-3; clone size: -; D gene: -; CDR3 protein: CAISGGETQYF
V gene: TRBV18; clone size: -; D gene: TRBD1; CDR3 protein: CASSQPQGKETEAFF
V gene: TRBV9; clone size: -; D gene: -; CDR3 protein: CASSVEARLSSYNEQFF
V gene: TRBV18; clone size: -; D gene: -; CDR3 protein: CASSQDRNANNEQFF
V gene: TRBV6-1; clone size: -; D gene: -; CDR3 protein: CASSEMRGLDNSPLHF
V gene: TRBV7-6; clone size: -; D gene: -; CDR3 protein: CASGIGSSNTGELFF
V gene: TRBV12-5; clone size: -; D gene: -; CDR3 protein: CASGLGGGKGNQPQHF
V gene: TRBV19; clone size: once; D gene: TRBD1; CDR3 protein: CASSPQTGDYGYTF
V gene: TRBV7-2; clone size: -; D gene: TRBD1; CDR3 protein: CASSREGTGNTGELFF
V gene: TRBV19; clone size: -; D gene: TRBD1; CDR3 protein: CASIGTGEPNYGYTF
V gene: TRBV7-3; clone size: -; D gene: TRBD2; CDR3 protein: CASSLTSGGYNEQFF
V gene: TRBV10-3; clone size: many; D gene: -; CDR3 protein: CAISEIRQDPLGAFF
V gene: TRBV6-1; clone size: -; D gene: -; CDR3 protein: CASSVPQGGRYSNQPQHF
V gene: TRBV7-9; clone size: -; D gene: -; CDR3 protein: CASSLTGSTGELFF
V gene: TRBV5-4; clone size: -; D gene: -; CDR3 protein: CASRAENTEAFF
V gene: TRBV7-9; clone size: -; D gene: -; CDR3 protein: CASSLAADQPQHF
V gene: TRBV21-1; clone size: -; D gene: -; CDR3 protein: CASSSELGSNEQFF
V gene: TRBV11-3; clone size: -; D gene: TRBD1; CDR3 protein: CASSSRDRGRDGELFF